This T cell receptor beta chain was identified during a study of T cell responses to AZD1222 COVID-19 vaccine. Measured with immunoSEQ multiplex PCR; TCRdb has only the in-frame clones, and not every one. The sample contains 150,000 to 200,000 clones, just over 90% of which appear only once. Points from the study as a whole: Mapped onto spike, vaccine-associated CD4 TCRs spanned it and were dominant at 160-218 and 743-854. With two AZD1222 doses given, Spike-specific TCR breadth and depth both rose.

Germline values: CDR1 KGHSH, CDR2 LQKENI. The CDR3 totals 15 residues. With V trimmed by 6 bases and J by 4 bases, 6 bases remained unmatched. Concerning this clone itself: No antigen is known for it.

The V gene is TRBV18, the J gene TRBJ1-5, with TRBD1 matching over 10 bases. The sequence was collected from an adult who received the AZD1222 COVID-19 vaccine. The sample was peripheral blood, taken 28 days after the second AZD1222 dose. The chain's CDR3 is CASSPGQGDNQPQHF. In DNA, the CDR3 is TGTGCCAGCTCTCCAGGACAGGGGGATAATCAGCCCCAGCATTTT.